The T cell receptor (beta chain) under discussion was sequenced for a study of blood T cells in healthy people across ages. A J-beta primer mix and a sample-barcoded 5' primer were used in a second PCR of roughly 6 to 12 cycles. TCRdb redid the calling of the 5' RACE reads with MiXCR, one entry per CDR3 protein. The sample holds roughly 2 million distinct CDR3 sequences, about 50% seen once. CDR1 LGHNA and CDR2 YSLEER come from the germline V gene. The V gene lost 0 bases and the J gene lost 4 bases, with 13 bases spanning the gap. The CDR3 is made up of 17 amino acids. The J gene is TRBJ1-6, the V gene TRBV4-3; no clear D. The source is a woman aged 35 to 49 in good health. The sample taken for sequencing was blood. For the CDR3, the DNA is TGCGCCAGCAGCCAAGACGCGGCAGGAGGATATAATTCACCCCTCCACTTT. It codes for CASSQDAAGGYNSPLHF.